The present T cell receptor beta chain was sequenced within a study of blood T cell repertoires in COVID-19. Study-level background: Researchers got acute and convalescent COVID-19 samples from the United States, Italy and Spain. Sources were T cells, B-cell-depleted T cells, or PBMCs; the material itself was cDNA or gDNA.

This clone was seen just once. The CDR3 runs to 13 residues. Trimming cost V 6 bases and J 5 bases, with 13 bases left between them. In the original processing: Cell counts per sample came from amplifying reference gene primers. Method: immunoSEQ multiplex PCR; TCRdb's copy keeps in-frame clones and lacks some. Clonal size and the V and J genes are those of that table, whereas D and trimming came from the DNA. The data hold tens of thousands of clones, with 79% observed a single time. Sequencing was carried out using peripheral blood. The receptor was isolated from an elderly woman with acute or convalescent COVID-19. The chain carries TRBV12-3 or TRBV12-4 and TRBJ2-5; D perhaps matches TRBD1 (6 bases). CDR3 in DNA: TGTGCCAGCAGCCGCCGCCAGGGGGAGACCCAGTACTTC. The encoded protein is CASSRRQGETQYF.